The 30 T cell receptor beta chains given below trace back to one sample, sequenced in a study of cytomegalovirus exposure and HLA in healthy donors. The study ran its PCR with 60 Vbeta and 13 Jbeta primers. Clones were read by immunoSEQ multiplex PCR, and TCRdb kept only the in-frame ones, dropping some. The repertoire holds some 120,000 clones, 75% to 85% seen once, with about 9.1% in the top ten. Specimen: PBMCs. Source of these receptors: a woman between 50 and 59 years old in good health and CMV-seropositive.

The chain couples TRBV4-3 to TRBJ1-4, with 12 bases identical to TRBD1. The CDR3 runs 15 residues. Losses at the gene ends were 4 bases for V and 7 bases for J; bases not matched to a gene: 4. Per the germline V gene, CDR1 is LGHNA and CDR2 is YSLEER. CDR3 sequence: CASSRGQGAREKLFF. The CDR3 DNA reads as TGCGCCAGCAGCCGGGGACAGGGGGCACGTGAAAAACTGTTTTTT.

With respect to this clone: The sample holds other DNA sequences that translate to the same CDR3. The chain links TRBV2 to TRBJ2-3, with a possible D match to TRBD2 (6 bases). This CDR3 comprises 15 residues. V shed 3 bases and J shed 2 bases, with 12 bases lying between them. Germline CDR1 is SNHLY and CDR2 is FYNNEI. CDR3 DNA sequence: TGTGCCAGCAGTGATAATAGCGGCTACACAGATACGCAGTATTTT. Protein product: CASSDNSGYTDTQYF.

The chain employs TRBV9 and TRBJ2-3; 9 nucleotides match TRBD1. The CDR3 spans 13 residues. V lost 3 bases, J lost 4 bases, and 0 bases stayed unmatched. CDR1 and CDR2 (germline): SGDLS, YYNGEE. CDR3 sequence (DNA): TGTGCCAGCAGCGGGACAGGGGCAGATACGCAGTATTTT. Protein: CASSGTGADTQYF. The full variable domain, in which reference TRBV9 and TRBJ2-3 provide the parts outside the CDR3, is DSGVTQTPKHLITATGQRVTLRCSPRSGDLSVYWYQQSLDQGLQFLIQYYNGEERAKGNILERFSAQQFPDLHSELNLSSLELGDSALYFCASSGTGADTQYFGPGTRLTVL.

V usage is TRBV15 and J usage is TRBJ2-5; D call uncertain. The V gene's germline CDR1 is LNHNV and CDR2 YYDKDF (reference sequence). Trimming shortened V by 1 base and J by 1 base, and 10 bases separated the two germline ends. The CDR3 covers 15 residues. CDR3 DNA sequence: TGTGCCACCAGCAGAGGACGTGGGCCCCAAGAGACCCAGTACTTC. This codes for CATSRGRGPQETQYF.

CDR3 bases: TGTGCCAGTAGTATCGGGCTAGCGGGACCTTTCTTC. This translates into CASSIGLAGPFF. The chain employs TRBV19 and TRBJ2-1, with 9 bases aligning to TRBD2. V shed 3 bases, J shed 16 bases, and the junction held 7 bases outside the gene matches. This CDR3 is 12 amino acids long. Germline values: CDR1 LNHDA, CDR2 SQIVND (reference sequence).

V gene TRBV5-1 combines with J gene TRBJ1-1; perhaps TRBD1 as D (6 bases). Trimming shortened V by 3 bases and J by 3 bases, and 15 bases separated the two germline ends. Germline V gene lookup returns CDR1 SGHRS and CDR2 YFSETQ. The CDR3 contains 15 residues. CDR3 residues: CASSWGTSGDTEAFF. For the CDR3, the DNA is TGCGCCAGCAGCTGGGGGACCTCAGGGGACACTGAAGCTTTCTTT.

The rearrangement uses TRBV6-5 and TRBJ1-1; D unresolved. CDR1 and CDR2 from the germline V gene are MNHEY and SVGAGI. This CDR3 contains 14 residues. V was clipped by 3 bases and J by 7 bases, with 15 bases between them. This CDR3 is CASSYGVEGGEAFF. DNA for the CDR3: TGTGCCAGCAGTTATGGTGTTGAGGGCGGTGAAGCTTTCTTT.

V and J are TRBV5-6 and TRBJ1-1, with D possibly TRBD1 on 5 matching bases. Trimming took 2 bases from V and 1 from J, leaving 18 bases between them. The CDR3 is made up of 17 amino acids. Germline V gene sequence: CDR1 SGHDT, CDR2 YYEEEE. CDR3 protein: CASSFDKGRLANTEAFF. The CDR3 nucleotides read TGTGCCAGCAGCTTTGATAAGGGGCGCCTGGCGAACACTGAAGCTTTCTTT.

J is TRBJ2-1 and V is TRBV27; 8 positions agree with TRBD2. The CDR3 spans 14 residues. The germline V gene has CDR1 MNHEY and CDR2 SMNVEV (reference sequence). Trimming cost V 7 bases and J 8 bases; bases outside gene matches: 10. CDR3 sequence reads: CASTPLSGSYEQFF. The CDR3 region has the DNA TGTGCCAGCACTCCCCTCAGCGGGAGTTATGAGCAGTTCTTC.

The gene calls are TRBV6-5 and TRBJ1-2; D remains ambiguous. Trimming pared 5 bases from V and 8 bases from J, leaving 12 bases between. The CDR3 runs to 12 residues. Looked up from germline, CDR1 is MNHEY and CDR2 is SVGAGI. CDR3 loop: CASSGPYEGYTF. The CDR3 region has the DNA TGTGCCAGCAGTGGCCCTTATGAAGGCTACACCTTC.

The table lists this clone with many counts. The chain is built from TRBV6-1 and TRBJ1-4; D gene unclear. The V gene's germline CDR1 is MNHNS and CDR2 SASEGT. The CDR3 totals 12 residues. V gave up 7 bases and J gave up 8 bases, with 11 bases separating them. Written as DNA, the CDR3 is TGTGCCAGCACACGGGGTTCCGAAAAACTGTTTTTT. Amino acid sequence: CASTRGSEKLFF.

This chain uses TRBV6-6 with TRBJ2-1, with D possibly being TRBD1 (5 bases). CDR3 length: 13 amino acids. Germline values: CDR1 MNHNY, CDR2 SVGAGI (reference sequence). Trimming removed 6 bases from V and 9 bases from J, with 15 bases in between. The DNA for the CDR3 is TGTGCCAGCAGCCTGGCCAGGGCCCTTGAGCAGTTCTTC. It is translated as CASSLARALEQFF.

This clone was recorded a few times. The V and J genes are TRBV5-4 and TRBJ2-7, with D perhaps matching TRBD1 (7 bases). Germline CDR1 SGHNT, CDR2 YYREEE (reference sequence). The V and J ends lost 3 bases and 4 bases respectively, with 14 bases between them. This CDR3 is built from 14 residues. DNA of the CDR3: TGTGCCAGCAGCTCGGGGGACAGATTGTACGAGCAGTACTTC. Translating gives CASSSGDRLYEQYF.

V is TRBV11-3 and J is TRBJ1-1, with no clear D. Germline CDR1 reads SGHNT; CDR2 reads YENEEA. V shed 8 bases and J shed 4 bases, with 14 bases lying between them. CDR3 size: 13 residues. CDR3 region: CASATRFGTEAFF. CDR3 sequence (DNA): TGTGCCAGCGCTACCCGATTTGGCACTGAAGCTTTCTTT.

This clone has more than one count but fewer than ten. CDR3 in DNA: TGTGCCAGCACCCTTAGAGGAGTAAATGAGCAGTTCTTC. Amino acids: CASTLRGVNEQFF. The chain links TRBV13 to TRBJ2-1, with D hard to call. The CDR3 is 13 amino acids. The germline CDR1 and CDR2 sequences are PRHDT and FYEKMQ (reference sequence). Trimming took off 7 bases at V and 7 bases at J, with 14 bases between the two ends.

This clone has more than one count but fewer than ten. The chain joins TRBV2 to TRBJ2-1; 7 nucleotides agree with TRBD1. The CDR3 sequence is 14 residues long. Germline V gene lookup returns CDR1 SNHLY and CDR2 FYNNEI. With V trimmed by 6 bases and J by 3 bases, 5 bases remained unmatched. This CDR3 is CASSPDRSYNEQFF. The CDR3 region has the DNA TGTGCCAGCAGCCCGGACAGGAGCTACAATGAGCAGTTCTTC.

This sequence joins TRBV20-1 and TRBJ2-1, with 8 bases matching TRBD2. The junction had 5 bases not matched to a gene; V was cut back by 7 bases and J by 9 bases. Germline CDR1 is DFQATT and CDR2 is SNEGSKA (reference sequence). The CDR3 length is 11 residues. CDR3 amino acids: CSVGRAGEQFF. Written as DNA, the CDR3 is TGCAGTGTCGGGAGGGCCGGTGAGCAGTTCTTC.

This clone turned up a few times. J is TRBJ1-2 and V is TRBV4-1, with TRBD1 identical over 8 bases. This CDR3 spans 15 amino acids. Trimming cost V 1 base and J 4 bases; bases outside gene matches: 5. The germline gives CDR1 MGHRA, CDR2 YSYEKL. The CDR3 spells CASSQGRGQGYGYTF. CDR3 DNA sequence: TGCGCCAGCAGCCAAGGCAGGGGGCAAGGCTATGGCTACACCTTC.

This chain connects TRBV30 to TRBJ1-5; tentatively, D is TRBD1 (5 bases). Trimming took off 5 bases at V and 3 bases at J, with 11 bases between the two ends. This CDR3 is 13 amino acids long. Looked up from germline, CDR1 is GTSNPN and CDR2 is SVGIG (reference sequence). This CDR3 reads CAWGDSPNQPQHF. CDR3 in DNA: TGTGCCTGGGGAGACAGTCCCAATCAGCCCCAGCATTTT. The full variable domain, its missing parts supplied by reference TRBV30 and TRBJ1-5, is SQTIHQWPATLVQPVGSPLSLECTVEGTSNPNLYWYRQAAGRGLQLLFYSVGIGQISSEVPQNLSASRPQDRQFILSSKKLLLSDSGFYLCAWGDSPNQPQHFGDGTRLSIL.

The V call is TRBV7-3, the J call TRBJ2-1; D is unclear. This CDR3 has 14 residues. Trimming shortened V by 4 bases and J by 0 bases, and 7 bases separated the two germline ends. Germline V gives CDR1 SGHTA, CDR2 FQGTGA. CDR3: CASSSKSSYNEQFF. CDR3 in DNA: TGTGCCAGCAGCTCCAAGAGCTCCTACAATGAGCAGTTCTTC.

This clone was seen a few times. The chain recombines TRBV5-4 with TRBJ2-5; D might be TRBD1 (6 bases). CDR3 size: 16 residues. Germline-derived CDR1 and CDR2 are SGHNT and YYREEE (reference sequence). V was clipped by 0 bases and J by 4 bases, with 16 bases between them. For the CDR3, the DNA is TGTGCCAGCAGCTTGGACGTTTCAGGGGTCCGAGAGACCCAGTACTTC. Encoded protein: CASSLDVSGVRETQYF. The variable domain in full, completed from reference TRBV5-4 and TRBJ2-5, reads ETGVTQSPTHLIKTRGQQVTLRCSSQSGHNTVSWYQQALGQGPQFIFQYYREEENGRGNFPPRFSGLQFPNYSSELNVNALELDDSALYLCASSLDVSGVRETQYFGPGTRLLVL.

V is TRBV5-1 and J is TRBJ2-5; 12 bases align to TRBD2. Per germline, CDR1 SGHRS and CDR2 YFSETQ. Trimming cost V 2 bases and J 0 bases; bases outside gene matches: 2. The CDR3 consists of 16 residues. The CDR3 coding sequence is TGCGCCAGCAGCTTCGGGACTAGCGGGTACCAAGAGACCCAGTACTTC. This codes for CASSFGTSGYQETQYF.

The chain recombines TRBV5-8 with TRBJ2-1, with TRBD2 matching over 10 bases. Trimming at V came to 1 base and at J to 12 bases, leaving 7 bases not matched to a gene. Germline CDR1 is SGHTS and CDR2 is YDEGEE. This CDR3 comprises 14 residues. The CDR3 DNA follows: TGTGCCAGCAGCTTGCCGGGACTAGCGATCGGGCAGTTCTTC. It yields the protein CASSLPGLAIGQFF.

This chain links TRBV27 with TRBJ1-4; TRBD1 aligns across 9 bases. This CDR3 has 15 amino acids. V lost 5 bases to trimming and J lost 6 bases; unmatched junction nucleotides: 7. Germline assignment: CDR1 MNHEY and CDR2 SMNVEV (reference sequence). The CDR3 is CASSPQGAGYEKLFF. The CDR3 DNA follows: TGTGCCAGCAGTCCACAGGGGGCGGGCTATGAAAAACTGTTTTTT.

The chain links TRBV15 to TRBJ2-3; tentative D call: TRBD2 (7 bases). CDR3 length equals 16 residues. V lost 0 bases and J lost 9, with 19 bases in between. CDR1 is LNHNV and CDR2 is YYDKDF in the germline V gene (reference sequence). The CDR3 sequence is CATSRDRGAPSGTQYF. The CDR3 DNA reads as TGTGCCACCAGCAGAGACCGGGGGGCTCCTTCGGGGACGCAGTATTTT.

The chain uses TRBV16 and TRBJ2-7; TRBD2 agrees at 8 bases. The V gene's germline CDR1 is KGHSY and CDR2 FQNENV. The CDR3 is made up of 13 amino acids. After removal of 4 bases from V and 6 bases from J, the junction contained 5 bases not matched to a gene. The CDR3 nucleotides read TGTGCCAGCAGCCCCGGTCGGGAGGGCGAGCAGTACTTC. Its translation: CASSPGREGEQYF.

CDR3 coding DNA: TGCGCCAGCAGCCAAGCCCCGGACAGGGTGGAAAAACTGTTTTTT. This encodes CASSQAPDRVEKLFF. The rearrangement links TRBV4-1 to TRBJ1-4, with 8 nucleotides matching TRBD1. The CDR3 has 15 residues. With 1 base clipped from V and 8 bases from J, the junction kept 6 bases outside the gene matches. Germline V lookup: CDR1 MGHRA, CDR2 YSYEKL.

This chain links TRBV5-1 with TRBJ2-1; D is unclear. The V gene's germline CDR1 is SGHRS and CDR2 YFSETQ. Trimming shortened V by 6 bases and J by 5 bases, and 15 bases separated the two germline ends. There are 14 residues in the CDR3. CDR3 amino acids: CASKLERVDNEQFF. CDR3 nucleotide sequence: TGCGCCAGCAAACTCGAGCGTGTCGACAATGAGCAGTTCTTC.

This clone was observed a few times. The chain has TRBV6-1 and TRBJ1-1, with no clear D. The CDR3 has 14 amino acids. Germline assignment: CDR1 MNHNS and CDR2 SASEGT. Trimming removed 4 bases from V and 3 bases from J, with 12 bases in between. The CDR3 sequence is CASSVQVMDTEAFF. The CDR3 region has the DNA TGTGCCAGCAGTGTGCAGGTTATGGACACTGAAGCTTTCTTT.

The V gene is TRBV6-5, the J gene TRBJ1-4; tentative D call: TRBD1 (6 bases). Germline V gene sequence: CDR1 MNHEY, CDR2 SVGAGI. The CDR3 length is 14 residues. Trimming took off 4 bases at V and 8 bases at J, with 14 bases between the two ends. The CDR3 reads CASSFGRGGEKLFF. The CDR3 nucleotides read TGTGCCAGCAGTTTTGGCAGGGGCGGAGAAAAACTGTTTTTT.